These 10 T cell receptor beta chains share one sample of origin, sequenced in a study of T cells in localized non-small cell lung cancer. Assay: immunoSEQ multiplex PCR; the TCRdb copy retains only in-frame clones and omits some. The table includes 41,000 or so clones, around 86% detected once. The specimen was peripheral blood, collected before any cancer treatment. The receptor source for this set is a woman between 18 and 50 years old with stage III lung adenocarcinoma.

The chain employs TRBV19 and TRBJ2-1; tentatively, D is TRBD1 (7 bases). Germline V gives CDR1 LNHDA, CDR2 SQIVND (reference sequence). Trimming removed 2 bases from V and 2 bases from J, with 16 bases in between. CDR3 size: 17 residues. The CDR3 sequence is CASSILPGGYAYNEQFF. The CDR3 DNA follows: TGTGCCAGTAGTATACTCCCAGGGGGGTATGCCTACAATGAGCAGTTCTTC.

This chain links TRBV7-9 with TRBJ1-1; D uncertain. The V gene lost 1 base and the J gene lost 7 bases, with 10 bases spanning the gap. The CDR3 consists of 13 residues. Germline values: CDR1 SEHNR, CDR2 FQNEAQ (reference sequence). In nucleotides, the CDR3 is TGTGCCAGCAGCTTAGAAACAGCGGTTGAAGCTTTCTTT. Protein sequence: CASSLETAVEAFF.

The CDR3 reads CASSGQRADGELFF. In DNA, the CDR3 is TGCGCCAGCAGCGGACAGAGGGCAGATGGGGAGCTGTTTTTT. V gene TRBV5-1 combines with J gene TRBJ2-2; D is possibly TRBD1 (6 bases). Trimming left V 4 bases short and J 8 bases short, with 15 bases between. CDR3 length: 14 amino acids. From germline, CDR1 is SGHRS and CDR2 YFSETQ.

V is TRBV25-1 and J is TRBJ2-3; D perhaps matches TRBD2 (5 bases). Trimming took off 2 bases at V and 1 base at J, with 13 bases between the two ends. The germline V gene has CDR1 MGHDK and CDR2 SYGVNS. The CDR3 totals 16 residues. The DNA for the CDR3 is TGTGCCAGCAGTGAAAACCGGGGTGCGGGCACAGATACGCAGTATTTT. It yields the protein CASSENRGAGTDTQYF.

This rearrangement joins TRBV6-6 to TRBJ2-2; D possibly corresponds to TRBD2 (5 bases). Germline V gene data show CDR1 as MNHNY and CDR2 as SVGAGI (reference sequence). The CDR3 is made up of 14 amino acids. The V gene lost 2 bases and the J gene lost 13 bases, with 17 bases spanning the gap. The CDR3 nucleotides read TGTGCCAGCAGTTACGAAGGGTTATACGGAGGGCTGTTTTTT. Protein: CASSYEGLYGGLFF.

The chain is built from TRBV11-1 and TRBJ2-1; D is uncertain. CDR3 size: 15 residues. Trimming removed 1 base from V and 5 bases from J, with 12 bases in between. CDR1 is SGHAT and CDR2 is FQDESV in the germline V gene (reference sequence). CDR3 bases: TGTGCCAGCAGCTTAGTCCGCCTACCACACAATGAGCAGTTCTTC. Its translation is CASSLVRLPHNEQFF.

The rearrangement uses TRBV6-5 and TRBJ1-5; D unclear. Trimming left V 8 bases short and J 6 bases short, with 5 bases between. The germline CDR1 and CDR2 sequences are MNHEY and SVGAGI. The CDR3 consists of 10 residues. The CDR3 loop reads CASGRQPQHF. In nucleotides, the CDR3 is TGTGCCAGCGGGCGTCAGCCCCAGCATTTT.

This chain joins TRBV4-1 and TRBJ2-7, with D perhaps matching TRBD1 or TRBD2 (5 bases each). Germline values: CDR1 MGHRA, CDR2 YSYEKL. The V gene lost 0 bases and the J gene lost 1 base, with 22 bases spanning the gap. This CDR3 has 19 residues. CDR3 bases: TGCGCCAGCAGCCAAGAAGGAGATTGGTCAGGGAGTACTTCCTACGAGCAGTACTTC. As protein: CASSQEGDWSGSTSYEQYF.

The chain uses TRBV7-2 and TRBJ1-4; 7 bases map to TRBD1. V lost 3 bases and J lost 6; bases outside the gene matches: 4. The CDR3 consists of 14 residues. CDR1 is SGHTA, CDR2 FQGNSA, per germline. CDR3 bases: TGTGCCAGCAGCTTCAGGGGGGAAGATGAAAAACTGTTTTTT. Translated: CASSFRGEDEKLFF. Using reference TRBV7-2 and TRBJ1-4 for the parts outside the CDR3, the full variable domain is GAGVSQSPSNKVTEKGKDVELRCDPISGHTALYWYRQSLGQGLEFLIYFQGNSAPDKSGLPSDRFSAERTGGSVSTLTIQRTQQEDSAVYLCASSFRGEDEKLFFGSGTQLSVL.

The rearrangement links TRBV11-1 to TRBJ1-5, with D possibly TRBD1 on 5 matching bases. Germline CDR1 and CDR2: SGHAT and FQDESV (reference sequence). V was shortened by 2 bases and J by 3 bases, with 11 bases between the two germline ends. This CDR3 has 15 amino acids. CDR3 sequence reads: CASSLSGQPNQPQHF. CDR3 nucleotides: TGTGCCAGCAGCTTATCGGGGCAGCCCAATCAGCCCCAGCATTTT.